This TCR beta chain is from a study of shared clonotypes between healthy human individuals. Study summary: Each donor's CD4 naive and CD4 memory cells filled three plates apiece, CD8 naive two, and CD8 memory one.

Generated by immunoSEQ multiplex PCR, the TCRdb table keeps only in-frame clones and is missing some. The repertoire consists of about 2.2 million clones, with 93% occurring once and the leading ten covering roughly 1.7%. CD45RO negativity and positive selection for CCR7 defined naive CD8 cells, a population that excluded terminally differentiated effector memory CD45RA+ cells. The origin of this receptor is a man younger than 35 in good health. Some clones in this sample may be carry-over from other donors' samples. Sequences were obtained from naive CD8+ T cells from PBMCs.

CDR3 sequence (DNA): TGTGCCAGCAGCCCATCACCGTTAAATGAAAAACTGTTTTTT. This encodes CASSPSPLNEKLFF. The V and J genes are TRBV7-9 and TRBJ1-4; D gene unclear. This CDR3 spans 14 amino acids. V shed 5 bases and J shed 5 bases, with 12 bases lying between them. CDR1 is SEHNR, CDR2 FQNEAQ, per germline (reference sequence).